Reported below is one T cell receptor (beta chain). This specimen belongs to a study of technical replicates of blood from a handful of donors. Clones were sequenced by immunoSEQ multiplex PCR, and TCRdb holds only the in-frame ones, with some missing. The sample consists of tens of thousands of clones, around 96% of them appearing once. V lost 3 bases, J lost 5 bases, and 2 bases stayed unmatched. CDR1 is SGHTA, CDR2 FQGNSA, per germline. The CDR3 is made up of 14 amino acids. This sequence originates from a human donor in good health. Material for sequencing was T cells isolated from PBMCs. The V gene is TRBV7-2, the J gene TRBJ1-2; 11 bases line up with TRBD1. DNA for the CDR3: TGTGCCAGCAGCTTGGGGACAGGGGGATATGGCTACACCTTC. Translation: CASSLGTGGYGYTF.